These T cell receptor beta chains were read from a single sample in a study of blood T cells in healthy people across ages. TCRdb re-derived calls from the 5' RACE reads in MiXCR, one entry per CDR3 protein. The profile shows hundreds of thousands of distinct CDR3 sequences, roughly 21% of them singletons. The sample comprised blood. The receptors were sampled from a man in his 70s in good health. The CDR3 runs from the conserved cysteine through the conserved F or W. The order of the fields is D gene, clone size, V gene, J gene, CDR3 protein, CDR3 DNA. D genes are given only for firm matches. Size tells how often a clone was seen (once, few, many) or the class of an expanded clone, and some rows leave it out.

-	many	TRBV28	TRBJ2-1	CASSSSGLSYNEQFF	TGTGCCAGCAGTTCCAGCGGGCTCTCCTACAATGAGCAGTTCTTC
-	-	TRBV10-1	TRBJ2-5	CANSNNLGETQYF	TGCGCCAACAGTAACAACCTCGGGGAGACCCAGTACTTC
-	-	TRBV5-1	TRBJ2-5	CASSQKGGGPVTQYF	TGCGCCAGCAGCCAAAAGGGGGGAGGGCCCGTGACCCAGTACTTC
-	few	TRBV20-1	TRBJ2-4	CSARGVPDIQYF	TGCAGTGCTAGAGGAGTCCCGGACATTCAGTACTTC
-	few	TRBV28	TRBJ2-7	CASTQALPPYEQYF	TGTGCCAGCACCCAAGCGTTGCCTCCCTACGAGCAGTACTTC
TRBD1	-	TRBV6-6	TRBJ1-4	CASRGSGGREKLFF	TGTGCCTCCCGGGGTTCAGGGGGTCGGGAAAAACTGTTTTTT
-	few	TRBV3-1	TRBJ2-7	CASSQDFGQSGSYEQYF	TGTGCCAGCAGCCAAGATTTTGGCCAATCAGGCTCCTACGAGCAGTACTTC
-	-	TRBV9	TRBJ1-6	CASSARADPGSLHF	TGTGCCAGCAGCGCCCGTGCTGACCCGGGATCCCTCCACTTT
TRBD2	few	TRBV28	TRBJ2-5	CASSTPGLAGEKEFF	TGTGCCAGCAGTACTCCGGGACTAGCGGGAGAGAAGGAGTTCTTC
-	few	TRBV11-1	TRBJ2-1	CASSYGRVAYNEQFF	TGTGCCAGCAGCTACGGCAGGGTCGCCTACAATGAGCAGTTCTTC
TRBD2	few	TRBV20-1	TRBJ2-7	CSAETSGSYEQYF	TGCAGTGCCGAGACTAGCGGGAGTTACGAGCAGTACTTC
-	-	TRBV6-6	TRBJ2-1	CASERKGNEQFF	TGTGCCAGCGAAAGAAAGGGGAATGAGCAGTTCTTC
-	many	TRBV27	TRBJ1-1	CASSLLGRDTEAFF	TGTGCCAGCAGTTTACTCGGGAGGGACACTGAAGCTTTCTTT
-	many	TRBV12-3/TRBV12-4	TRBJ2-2	CASSPSSTGELFF	TGTGCCAGCAGTCCGAGTTCTACCGGGGAGCTGTTTTTT
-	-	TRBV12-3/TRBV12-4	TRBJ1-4	CASSLGVLKKLFF	TGTGCCAGCAGTTTAGGGGTCCTAAAAAAACTGTTTTTT
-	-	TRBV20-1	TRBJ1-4	CSARDSGQGIREKLFF	TGCAGTGCTAGAGATTCTGGCCAGGGGATCCGCGAAAAACTGTTTTTT
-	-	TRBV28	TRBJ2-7	CASSALTEQYF	TGTGCCAGCAGTGCTCTGACAGAGCAGTACTTC
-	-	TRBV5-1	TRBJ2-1	CASSLAPQGDNEQFF	TGCGCCAGCAGCTTGGCCCCACAGGGAGACAATGAGCAGTTCTTC
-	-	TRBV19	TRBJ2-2	CATGGRANTEELFF	TGTGCCACCGGGGGGCGGGCGAACACCGAGGAGCTGTTTTTT
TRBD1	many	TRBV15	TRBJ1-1	CATSRGQGEANTEAFF	TGTGCCACCAGCAGAGGACAGGGTGAAGCTAACACTGAAGCTTTCTTT
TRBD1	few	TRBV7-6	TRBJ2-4	CASSLADRATQYF	TGTGCCAGCAGCTTAGCGGACAGGGCGACTCAGTACTTC
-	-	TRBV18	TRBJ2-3	CASSLREEADTQYF	TGTGCCAGCTCACTCAGGGAAGAGGCAGATACGCAGTATTTT
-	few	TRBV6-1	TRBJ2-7	CASSEASGRGGEQYF	TGTGCCAGCAGTGAAGCCTCCGGGAGAGGTGGCGAGCAGTACTTC
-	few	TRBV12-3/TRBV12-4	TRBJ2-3	CASSFFGSTDTQYF	TGTGCCAGCAGTTTTTTTGGAAGCACAGATACGCAGTATTTT
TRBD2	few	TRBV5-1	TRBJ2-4	CASSMGLAGEVQYF	TGCGCCAGCAGCATGGGACTAGCGGGGGAGGTTCAGTACTTC
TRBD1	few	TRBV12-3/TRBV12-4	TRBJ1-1	CASSSGTGGNTEAFF	TGTGCCAGCAGTTCAGGGACAGGGGGGAACACTGAAGCTTTCTTT